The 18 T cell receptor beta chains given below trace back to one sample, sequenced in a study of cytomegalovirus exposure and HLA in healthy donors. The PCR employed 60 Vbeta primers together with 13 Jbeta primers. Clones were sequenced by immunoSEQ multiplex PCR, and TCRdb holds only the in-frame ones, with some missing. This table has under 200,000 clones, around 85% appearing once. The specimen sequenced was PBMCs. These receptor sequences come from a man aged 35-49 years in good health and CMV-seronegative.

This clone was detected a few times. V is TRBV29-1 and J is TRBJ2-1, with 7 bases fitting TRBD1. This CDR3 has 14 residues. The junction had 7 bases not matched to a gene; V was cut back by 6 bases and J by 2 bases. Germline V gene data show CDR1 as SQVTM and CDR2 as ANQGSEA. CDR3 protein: CSVYAGTAYNEQFF. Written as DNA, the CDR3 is TGCAGCGTGTACGCCGGGACAGCCTACAATGAGCAGTTCTTC.

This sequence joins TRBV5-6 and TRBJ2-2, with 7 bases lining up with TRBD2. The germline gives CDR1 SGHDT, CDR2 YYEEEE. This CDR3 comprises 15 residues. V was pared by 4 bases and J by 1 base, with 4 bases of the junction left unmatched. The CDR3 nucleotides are TGTGCCAGCAGCCCCTCGGGGGGGAACACCGGGGAGCTGTTTTTT. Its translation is CASSPSGGNTGELFF.

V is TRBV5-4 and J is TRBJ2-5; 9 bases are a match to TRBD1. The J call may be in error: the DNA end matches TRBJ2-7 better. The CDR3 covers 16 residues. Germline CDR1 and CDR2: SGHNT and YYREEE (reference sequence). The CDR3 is CASSSWTGADSYEQYF. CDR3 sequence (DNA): TGTGCCAGCAGCTCCTGGACAGGGGCCGATTCCTACGAGCAGTACTTC.

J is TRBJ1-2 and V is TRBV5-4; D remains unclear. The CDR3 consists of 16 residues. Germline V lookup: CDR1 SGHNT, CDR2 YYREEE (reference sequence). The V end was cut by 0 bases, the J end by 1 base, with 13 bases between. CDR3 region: CASSLAMRGGNYGYTF. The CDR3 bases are TGTGCCAGCAGCTTGGCCATGCGGGGTGGTAACTATGGCTACACCTTC.

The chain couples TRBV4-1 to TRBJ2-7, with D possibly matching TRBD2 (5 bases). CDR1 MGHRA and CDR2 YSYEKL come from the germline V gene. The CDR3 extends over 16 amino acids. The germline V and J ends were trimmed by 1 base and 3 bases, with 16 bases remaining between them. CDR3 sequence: CASSQGPGGGVYEQYF. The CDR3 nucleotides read TGCGCCAGCAGCCAAGGCCCCGGAGGTGGGGTCTACGAGCAGTACTTC.

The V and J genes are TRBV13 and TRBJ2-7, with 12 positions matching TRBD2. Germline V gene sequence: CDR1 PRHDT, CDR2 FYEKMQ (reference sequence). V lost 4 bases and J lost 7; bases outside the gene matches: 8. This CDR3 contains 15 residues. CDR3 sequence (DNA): TGTGCCAGCAGCTCCACGACTAGCGGGGGTTGGGAGCAGTACTTC. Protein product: CASSSTTSGGWEQYF.

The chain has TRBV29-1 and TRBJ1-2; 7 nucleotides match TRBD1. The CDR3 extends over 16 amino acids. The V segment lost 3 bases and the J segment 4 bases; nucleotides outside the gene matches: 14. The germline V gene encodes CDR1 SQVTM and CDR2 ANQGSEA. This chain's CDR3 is CSVDRDDRDFGYGYTF. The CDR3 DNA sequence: TGCAGCGTTGACAGGGATGACAGGGATTTTGGCTATGGCTACACCTTC. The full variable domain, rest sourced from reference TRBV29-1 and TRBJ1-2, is SAVISQKPSRDICQRGTSLTIQCQVDSQVTMMFWYRQQPGQSLTLIATANQGSEATYESGFVIDKFPISRPNLTFSTLTVSNMSPEDSSIYLCSVDRDDRDFGYGYTFGSGTRLTVV.

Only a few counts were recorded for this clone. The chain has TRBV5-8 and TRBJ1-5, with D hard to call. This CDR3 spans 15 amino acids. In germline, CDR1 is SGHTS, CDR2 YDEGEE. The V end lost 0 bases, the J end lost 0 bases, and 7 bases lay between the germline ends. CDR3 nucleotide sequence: TGTGCCAGCAGCTTGGGAAGCTATAGCAATCAGCCCCAGCATTTT. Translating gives CASSLGSYSNQPQHF.

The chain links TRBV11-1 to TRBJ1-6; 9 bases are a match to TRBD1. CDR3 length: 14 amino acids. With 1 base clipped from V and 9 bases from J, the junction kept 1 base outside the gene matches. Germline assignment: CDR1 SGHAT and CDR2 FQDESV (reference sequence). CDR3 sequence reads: CASSLGQGVSPLHF. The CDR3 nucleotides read TGTGCCAGCAGCTTAGGACAGGGGGTTTCACCCCTCCACTTT.

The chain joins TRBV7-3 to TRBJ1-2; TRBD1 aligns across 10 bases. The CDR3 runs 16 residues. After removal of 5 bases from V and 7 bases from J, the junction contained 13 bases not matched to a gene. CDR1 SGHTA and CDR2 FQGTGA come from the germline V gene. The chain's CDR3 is CASSPGTGDSRVGYTF. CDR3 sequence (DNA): TGTGCCAGCAGCCCCGGGACAGGGGACTCCAGGGTTGGCTACACCTTC.

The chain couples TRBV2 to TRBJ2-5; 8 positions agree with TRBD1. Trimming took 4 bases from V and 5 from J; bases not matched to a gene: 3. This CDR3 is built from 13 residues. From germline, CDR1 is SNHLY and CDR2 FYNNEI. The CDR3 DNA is TGTGCCAGCAGTGTCAGGGGGCGGGAGACCCAGTACTTC. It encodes CASSVRGRETQYF. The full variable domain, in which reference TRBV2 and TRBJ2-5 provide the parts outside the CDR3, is EPEVTQTPSHQVTQMGQEVILRCVPISNHLYFYWYRQILGQKVEFLVSFYNNEISEKSEIFDDQFSVERPDGSNFTLKIRSTKLEDSAMYFCASSVRGRETQYFGPGTRLLVL.

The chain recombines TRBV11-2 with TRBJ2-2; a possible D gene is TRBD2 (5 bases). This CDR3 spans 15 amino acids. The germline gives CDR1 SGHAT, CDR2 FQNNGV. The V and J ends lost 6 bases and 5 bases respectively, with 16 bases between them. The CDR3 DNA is TGTGCCAGCAGACAAATCCGGGGTTGGACCGGGGAGCTGTTTTTT. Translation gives CASRQIRGWTGELFF.

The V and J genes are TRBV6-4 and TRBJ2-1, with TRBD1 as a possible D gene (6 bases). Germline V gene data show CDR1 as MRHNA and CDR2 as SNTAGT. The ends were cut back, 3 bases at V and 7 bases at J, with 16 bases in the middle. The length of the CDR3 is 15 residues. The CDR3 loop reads CASSEGQGVSNEQFF. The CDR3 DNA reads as TGTGCCAGCAGTGAGGGACAAGGGGTATCTAATGAGCAGTTCTTC.

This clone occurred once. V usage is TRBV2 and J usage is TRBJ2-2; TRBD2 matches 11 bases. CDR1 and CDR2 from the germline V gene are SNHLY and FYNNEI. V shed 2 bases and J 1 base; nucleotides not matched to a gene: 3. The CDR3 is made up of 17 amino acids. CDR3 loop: CASSETSGGMNTGELFF. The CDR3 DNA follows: TGTGCCAGCAGTGAAACTAGCGGGGGCATGAACACCGGGGAGCTGTTTTTT.

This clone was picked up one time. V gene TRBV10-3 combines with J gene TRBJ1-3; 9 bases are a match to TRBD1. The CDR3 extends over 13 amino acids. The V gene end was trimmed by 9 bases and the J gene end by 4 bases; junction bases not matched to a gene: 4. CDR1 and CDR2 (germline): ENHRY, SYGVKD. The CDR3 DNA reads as TGTGCCATAGGGACAGGGTCCGGAAACACCATATATTTT. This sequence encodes CAIGTGSGNTIYF.

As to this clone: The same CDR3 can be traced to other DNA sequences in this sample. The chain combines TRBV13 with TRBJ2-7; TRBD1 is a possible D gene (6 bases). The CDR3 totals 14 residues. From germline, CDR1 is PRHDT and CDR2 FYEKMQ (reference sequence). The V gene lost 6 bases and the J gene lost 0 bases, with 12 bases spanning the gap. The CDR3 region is CASSSRQASYEQYF. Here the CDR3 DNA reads TGTGCCAGCAGTTCCCGACAGGCCTCCTACGAGCAGTACTTC.

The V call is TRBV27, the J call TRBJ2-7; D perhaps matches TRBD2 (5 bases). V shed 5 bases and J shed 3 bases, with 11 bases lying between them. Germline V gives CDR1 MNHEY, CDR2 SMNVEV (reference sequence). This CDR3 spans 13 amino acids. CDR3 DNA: TGTGCCAGCAGTCACGGGGTTGGCTACGAGCAGTACTTC. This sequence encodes CASSHGVGYEQYF.

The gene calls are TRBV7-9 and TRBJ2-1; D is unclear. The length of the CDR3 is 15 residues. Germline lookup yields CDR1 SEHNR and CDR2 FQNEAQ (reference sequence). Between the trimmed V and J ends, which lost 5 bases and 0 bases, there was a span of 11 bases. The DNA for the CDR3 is TGTGCCAGCAGCCAAGACATGAGCTCCTACAATGAGCAGTTCTTC. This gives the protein CASSQDMSSYNEQFF.